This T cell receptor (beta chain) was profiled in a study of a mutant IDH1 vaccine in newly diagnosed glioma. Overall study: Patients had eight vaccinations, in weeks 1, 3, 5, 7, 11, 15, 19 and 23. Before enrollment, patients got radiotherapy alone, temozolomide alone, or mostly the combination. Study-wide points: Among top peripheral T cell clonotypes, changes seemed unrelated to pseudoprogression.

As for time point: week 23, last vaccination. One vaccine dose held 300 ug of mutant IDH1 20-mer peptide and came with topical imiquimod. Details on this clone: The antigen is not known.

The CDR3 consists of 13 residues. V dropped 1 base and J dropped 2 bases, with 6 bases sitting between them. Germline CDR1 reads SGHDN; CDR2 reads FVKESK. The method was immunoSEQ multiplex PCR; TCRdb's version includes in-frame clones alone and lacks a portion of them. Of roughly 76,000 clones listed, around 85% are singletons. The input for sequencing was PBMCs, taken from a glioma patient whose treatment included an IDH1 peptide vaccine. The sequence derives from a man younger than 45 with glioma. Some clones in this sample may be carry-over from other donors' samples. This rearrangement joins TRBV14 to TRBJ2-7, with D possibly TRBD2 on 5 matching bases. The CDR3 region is CASSQAGTYEQYF. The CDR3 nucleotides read TGTGCCAGCAGCCAAGCGGGGACCTACGAGCAGTACTTC.